This TCR beta chain was sequenced for a study of T-cell memory formation after mild COVID-19. Overall study: The TCR clusters were mostly specific to one donor. Findings and limits, study-wide: For contracting clones, CD4+ ones sat mainly in CM and EM, CD8+ in EMRA. Clones contracting over day 15 to 85 were CD4/CD8 balanced, with later expanders leaning CD4+.

The table lists this clonotype with a few counts. The antigen is undetermined. Germline-derived CDR1 and CDR2 are SGHRS and YFSETQ. V was pared by 0 bases and J by 1 base, with 6 bases between. CDR3 size: 14 residues. TCR alpha and TCR beta cDNA libraries carrying sample barcodes and UMIs were produced by 5'RACE using constant-segment primers. MiXCR, applied by TCRdb to the 5' RACE reads, yields one record per CDR3 protein. The profile shows some 330,000 distinct CDR3 sequences, around 21% of them singletons. The chain recombines TRBV5-1 with TRBJ2-3, with D unresolved. What was sequenced was PBMCs or a T cell subset sorted from them (not recorded which). This TCR derives from an adult woman who had mild COVID-19 (a few samples of this study predate the infection). Cell type and time point are not known. CDR3 bases: TGCGCCAGCAGCTTGGGTTACGGCACAGATACGCAGTATTTT. It translates to CASSLGYGTDTQYF. The whole variable domain, filled in from reference TRBV5-1 and TRBJ2-3, reads KAGVTQTPRYLIKTRGQQVTLSCSPISGHRSVSWYQQTPGQGLQFLFEYFSETQRNKGNFPGRFSGRQFSNSRSEMNVSTLELGDSALYLCASSLGYGTDTQYFGPGTRLTVL.